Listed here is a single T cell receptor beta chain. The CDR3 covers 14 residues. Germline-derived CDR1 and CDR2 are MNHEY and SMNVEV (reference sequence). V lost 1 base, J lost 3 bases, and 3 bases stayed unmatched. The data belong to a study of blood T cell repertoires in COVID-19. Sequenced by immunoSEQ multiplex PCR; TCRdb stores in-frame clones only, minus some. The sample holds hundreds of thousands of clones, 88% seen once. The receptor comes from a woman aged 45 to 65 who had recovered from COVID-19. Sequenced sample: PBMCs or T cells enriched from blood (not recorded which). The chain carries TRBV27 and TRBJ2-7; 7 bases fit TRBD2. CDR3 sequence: CASSLWSSGYEQYF. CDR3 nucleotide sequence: TGTGCCAGCAGTTTATGGTCTAGCGGCTACGAGCAGTACTTC.